These 18 T cell receptor beta chains came from one sample sequenced in a study of blood T cell repertoires in COVID-19. Some clones are missing from TCRdb's copy, which holds only in-frame ones; the method was immunoSEQ multiplex PCR. In the table there are some 160,000 clones, approximately 80% of which are singletons. Sequenced input: peripheral blood. The receptors originated from a man aged 65 to 85 who had recovered from COVID-19.

J is TRBJ2-1 and V is TRBV30, with D perhaps TRBD2 (6 bases). CDR1 and CDR2 from the germline V gene are GTSNPN and SVGIG (reference sequence). The CDR3 runs 16 residues. The V gene lost 5 bases and the J gene lost 1 base, with 18 bases spanning the gap. The chain's CDR3 is CAWGGAGLPSYNEQFF. The CDR3, as DNA: TGTGCCTGGGGCGGAGCGGGCCTCCCATCCTACAATGAGCAGTTCTTC.

Remarks on this clone: Other DNA sequences in the same sample also yield this CDR3. V usage is TRBV19 and J usage is TRBJ1-1; D may be TRBD1 (5 bases). Between the trimmed V and J ends, which lost 4 bases and 1 base, there was a span of 7 bases. This CDR3 has 13 amino acids. The germline gives CDR1 LNHDA, CDR2 SQIVND (reference sequence). Written as DNA, the CDR3 is TGTGCCAGTAGTACCCAGGGGAACACTGAAGCTTTCTTT. As protein: CASSTQGNTEAFF. Together with reference TRBV19 and TRBJ1-1, the CDR3 gives the full variable domain: DGGITQSPKYLFRKEGQNVTLSCEQNLNHDAMYWYRQDPGQGLRLIYYSQIVNDFQKGDIAEGYSVSREKKESFPLTVTSAQKNPTAFYLCASSTQGNTEAFFGQGTRLTVV.

This clone was recorded once. The CDR3 protein is CASSYKSQGNTEAFF. The DNA of the CDR3 is TGTGCCAGCAGTTACAAGTCGCAGGGAAATACTGAAGCTTTCTTT. J is TRBJ1-1 and V is TRBV6-2 or TRBV6-3, with D possibly being TRBD1 (5 bases). CDR1 and CDR2 from the germline V gene are MNHEY and SVGEGT. The CDR3 covers 15 residues. V lost 2 bases to trimming and J lost 5 bases, with 15 bases between them.

The genes are TRBV12-3 or TRBV12-4 and TRBJ1-1; no reliable D call. Trimming shortened V by 3 bases and J by 5 bases, and 7 bases separated the two germline ends. CDR3 length: 12 amino acids. This CDR3 is CASSLGKTEAFF. The DNA of the CDR3 is TGTGCCAGCAGTTTGGGCAAAACTGAAGCTTTCTTT.

J is TRBJ2-1 and V is TRBV7-9; D is ambiguous. V was shortened by 3 bases and J by 5 bases, with 8 bases between the two germline ends. This CDR3 spans 13 amino acids. Germline V gives CDR1 SEHNR, CDR2 FQNEAQ (reference sequence). CDR3 DNA sequence: TGTGCCAGCAGCTTCACTGCCAACAATGAGCAGTTCTTC. This sequence encodes CASSFTANNEQFF.

The chain combines TRBV2 with TRBJ2-7, with D possibly TRBD2 on 5 matching bases. In germline, CDR1 is SNHLY, CDR2 FYNNEI. CDR3 length equals 15 residues. The V gene lost 5 bases and the J gene lost 3 bases, with 17 bases spanning the gap. The CDR3 DNA reads TGTGCCAGCAGTCAGGACGCCGGACGGGGCTACGAGCAGTACTTC. Translated: CASSQDAGRGYEQYF.

V and J are TRBV18 and TRBJ2-5, with D perhaps matching TRBD1 (5 bases). Trimming shortened V by 5 bases and J by 4 bases, and 17 bases separated the two germline ends. CDR1 KGHSH and CDR2 LQKENI come from the germline V gene. The CDR3 extends over 15 amino acids. The CDR3 DNA reads TGTGCCAGCTCAGTTGGACATGGAGAAGGAGAGACCCAGTACTTC. Residues: CASSVGHGEGETQYF.

The chain uses TRBV27 and TRBJ1-1; tentative D call: TRBD1 (6 bases). CDR1 is MNHEY, CDR2 SMNVEV, per germline (reference sequence). Trimming shortened V by 6 bases and J by 0 bases, and 14 bases separated the two germline ends. The length of the CDR3 is 15 residues. The CDR3 here is CASRSSDSMNTEAFF. The CDR3 bases are TGTGCCAGCAGATCCTCGGACAGTATGAACACTGAAGCTTTCTTT.

The chain is built from TRBV7-9 and TRBJ2-3; no reliable D call. CDR3 length: 12 residues. The germline V gene has CDR1 SEHNR and CDR2 FQNEAQ (reference sequence). Trimming took off 3 bases at V and 3 bases at J, with 4 bases between the two ends. This chain's CDR3 is CASSFGTDTQYF. In DNA, the CDR3 is TGTGCCAGCAGCTTCGGTACAGATACGCAGTATTTT. The variable domain in full, with the rest retrieved from reference TRBV7-9 and TRBJ2-3, is DTGVSQNPRHKITKRGQNVTFRCDPISEHNRLYWYRQTLGQGPEFLTYFQNEAQLEKSRLLSDRFSAERPKGSFSTLEIQRTEQGDSAMYLCASSFGTDTQYFGPGTRLTVL.

The rearrangement uses TRBV11-2 and TRBJ2-5, with 8 positions matching TRBD1. The CDR3 sequence is 15 residues long. The V segment lost 5 bases and the J segment 5 bases; nucleotides outside the gene matches: 10. Germline values: CDR1 SGHAT, CDR2 FQNNGV. The CDR3 loop is CASSIGQGLLETQYF. The CDR3 region has the DNA TGTGCCAGCAGCATCGGACAGGGCCTCTTGGAGACCCAGTACTTC.

This CDR3 is CASRGQNNSPLHF. The CDR3, as DNA: TGTGCCAGTAGGGGACAGAATAATTCACCCCTCCACTTT. This sequence joins TRBV19 and TRBJ1-6; 7 bases match TRBD1. Trimming took 6 bases from V and 5 from J; bases not matched to a gene: 1. This CDR3 is built from 13 residues. Germline V CDR1 and CDR2: LNHDA, SQIVND (reference sequence).

V and J are TRBV6-5 and TRBJ2-3; 9 bases map to TRBD2. CDR1 is MNHEY and CDR2 is SVGAGI in the germline V gene. V lost 7 bases to trimming and J lost 1 base; unmatched junction nucleotides: 0. The CDR3 covers 13 residues. CDR3 DNA: TGTGCCAGCAAGCGGGAGGGCACAGATACGCAGTATTTT. Its protein is CASKREGTDTQYF.

This clone occurred many times. This chain uses TRBV24-1 with TRBJ2-1, with TRBD1 matching over 8 bases. V gave up 5 bases and J gave up 9 bases; unmatched junction bases: 5. CDR3 length: 13 residues. Germline loops: CDR1 KGHDR, CDR2 SFDVKD. The CDR3 protein is CATSVSGGFEQFF. CDR3 sequence (DNA): TGTGCCACCAGTGTTTCAGGGGGCTTTGAGCAGTTCTTC.

The chain couples TRBV9 to TRBJ2-1, with 11 positions matching TRBD2. Germline V gives CDR1 SGDLS, CDR2 YYNGEE. The CDR3 extends over 21 amino acids. After removal of 4 bases from V and 3 bases from J, the junction contained 21 bases not matched to a gene. This CDR3 reads CASSSQESLAGGRWSYNEQFF. CDR3 DNA sequence: TGTGCCAGCAGCTCACAGGAATCGCTAGCGGGAGGCAGGTGGAGCTACAATGAGCAGTTCTTC. Complete variable domain (other parts from reference TRBV9 and TRBJ2-1): DSGVTQTPKHLITATGQRVTLRCSPRSGDLSVYWYQQSLDQGLQFLIQYYNGEERAKGNILERFSAQQFPDLHSELNLSSLELGDSALYFCASSSQESLAGGRWSYNEQFFGPGTRLTVL.

The chain joins TRBV14 to TRBJ2-1; 11 bases are shared with TRBD2. Per germline, CDR1 SGHDN and CDR2 FVKESK. CDR3 length: 19 residues. V lost 3 bases to trimming and J lost 6 bases; unmatched junction nucleotides: 16. CDR3 nucleotides: TGTGCCAGCAGCCATGGAATGACCCAACTAGCGGGAGAGTTCAATGAGCAGTTCTTC. Protein sequence: CASSHGMTQLAGEFNEQFF.

This rearrangement joins TRBV6-1 to TRBJ2-1, with TRBD2 identical over 11 bases. The CDR3 length is 15 residues. Germline V CDR1 and CDR2: MNHNS, SASEGT. V was clipped by 1 base and J by 12 bases; unmatched bases: 8. CDR3 loop: CASSEVVAGGSVQFF. DNA for the CDR3: TGTGCCAGCAGTGAAGTAGTAGCGGGAGGGTCGGTGCAGTTCTTC.

The chain joins TRBV9 to TRBJ1-5; TRBD1 is a possible D gene (6 bases). Trimming took off 4 bases at V and 8 bases at J, with 19 bases between the two ends. Germline CDR1 SGDLS, CDR2 YYNGEE. The CDR3 spans 15 residues. The CDR3 loop reads CASSLRGQVREPQHF. The CDR3 DNA follows: TGTGCCAGCAGCCTCCGGGGACAAGTAAGGGAGCCCCAGCATTTT.

V and J are TRBV7-2 and TRBJ2-3; 13 bases line up with TRBD2. Germline trimming cut 1 base from V and 2 bases from J; bases unmatched to any gene: 3. Germline V gives CDR1 SGHTA, CDR2 FQGNSA. CDR3 size: 17 residues. The CDR3 DNA is TGTGCCAGCAGCTTAGTTGGGACTAGCGGGACCACAGATACGCAGTATTTT. Encoded protein: CASSLVGTSGTTDTQYF. Drawing the rest from reference TRBV7-2 and TRBJ2-3, the complete variable domain is GAGVSQSPSNKVTEKGKDVELRCDPISGHTALYWYRQSLGQGLEFLIYFQGNSAPDKSGLPSDRFSAERTGGSVSTLTIQRTQQEDSAVYLCASSLVGTSGTTDTQYFGPGTRLTVL.